This T cell receptor (beta chain) was identified in a study of blood T cell repertoires in COVID-19. Study in general: Some COVID-19 samples were acute and others convalescent; all came from the United States, Italy and Spain.

Germline loops: CDR1 SGDLS, CDR2 YYNGEE. V was pared by 4 bases and J by 5 bases, with 7 bases of the junction left unmatched. This CDR3 is 15 amino acids long. As handled by the study authors: Estimated nucleated cell counts came from reference gene primer amplification. Data came from immunoSEQ multiplex PCR; TCRdb stores just in-frame clones and leaves some out. The V and J calls and clone size are taken from that table; D and trimming were inferred from the DNA. This sample has 280,000 or so clones, with around 88% found just once. This clonotype originated in a woman between 25 and 40 years old who had recovered from COVID-19. Material for sequencing was peripheral blood. The V and J genes are TRBV9 and TRBJ2-5; 11 nucleotides agree with TRBD2. CDR3: CASSPRLAGIETQYF. The CDR3 coding sequence is TGTGCCAGCAGCCCCCGACTAGCGGGGATTGAGACCCAGTACTTC.